This T cell receptor (beta chain) was captured by sequencing in a study of cytomegalovirus exposure and HLA in healthy donors. General study results and limits: A few CMV-associated chains proved CMV antigen-specific in vitro.

The table came from immunoSEQ multiplex PCR; TCRdb's copy has only in-frame clones and leaves some out. This table holds roughly 260,000 clones, nearly 90% found once. This CDR3 has 13 amino acids. The V gene's germline CDR1 is MNHEY and CDR2 SVGAGI. The junction had 4 bases not matched to a gene; V was cut back by 8 bases and J by 5 bases. A note on this clone: Its antigen is unidentified.

V is TRBV6-5 and J is TRBJ2-1; 9 bases map to TRBD2. The sequenced material came from PBMCs. The TCR was taken from a woman younger than 30 in good health and CMV-seronegative. The CDR3 nucleotides read TGTGCCAGCGTAGCGGGGGCCAACAATGAGCAGTTCTTC. Translated, it gives CASVAGANNEQFF.